One TCR beta chain is described in this entry. The data derive from a study of T cells in tuberculosis. The protocol was immunoSEQ multiplex PCR, while the TCRdb copy is restricted to in-frame clones and leaves out a portion. The sample lists 20,000 to 25,000 clones, 75% to 90% seen once, with 14% to 15% in the top ten. Germline assignment: CDR1 SGDLS and CDR2 YYNGEE. The CDR3 runs to 14 residues. With V trimmed by 2 bases and J by 2 bases, 4 bases remained unmatched. The specimen was PBMCs. The TCR originated in a donor between 10 and 35 years old with latent tuberculosis or without tuberculosis infection. This sequence joins TRBV9 and TRBJ2-7; 7 bases fit TRBD1. The CDR3 DNA is TGTGCCAGCAGCGTGGGACAGTACGCCTACGAGCAGTACTTC. Translation gives CASSVGQYAYEQYF.